Listed below are T cell receptor beta chains from one sample, sequenced in a study of blood T cell repertoires in COVID-19. The assay was immunoSEQ multiplex PCR, and TCRdb's table has in-frame clones only and misses some. This sample has 75,000 to 80,000 clones; 88% occur once, and the top ten carry over 8.5%. The sequencing input was peripheral blood. The receptors were gathered from a human donor in a cohort sampled during active COVID-19. CDR3s include the opening cysteine and the closing phenylalanine or tryptophan. The order of the fields is clone size, D gene, V gene, J gene, CDR3 protein, CDR3 DNA. The D gene is left open where the match is weak. A clone size is listed for some rows: how often the clone was seen (once, few, many), or a class if it is expanded.

>-|-|TRBV6-4|TRBJ1-1
CASTLGREAFF
TGTGCCAGCACCCTGGGGAGGGAAGCTTTCTTT
>-|TRBD1|TRBV10-2|TRBJ2-7
CASNRQGVGEQYF
TGCGCCAGCAACCGGCAGGGGGTCGGCGAGCAGTACTTC
>-|TRBD1|TRBV7-9|TRBJ1-1
CASSPSPGQGVTEAFF
TGTGCCAGCAGCCCATCGCCCGGACAGGGCGTCACTGAAGCTTTCTTT
>few|-|TRBV5-5|TRBJ1-5
CASSLTGGTSNQPQHF
TGTGCCAGCAGCTTGACCGGGGGAACTAGCAATCAGCCCCAGCATTTT
>few|TRBD2|TRBV6-4|TRBJ2-1
CASSDSTSLNEQFF
TGTGCCAGCAGTGACTCGACTAGCCTTAATGAGCAGTTCTTC
>-|TRBD1|TRBV5-1|TRBJ1-2
CASSLNPTGENGYTF
TGCGCCAGCAGCCTAAACCCTACAGGGGAGAATGGCTACACCTTC
>-|-|TRBV7-6|TRBJ1-5
CASGGEGNQPQHF
TGTGCCAGCGGAGGGGAAGGCAATCAGCCCCAGCATTTT
>-|-|TRBV6-5|TRBJ2-2
CASSRDTPPGELFF
TGTGCCAGCAGCCGGGACACCCCTCCCGGGGAGCTGTTTTTT
>-|TRBD1|TRBV19|TRBJ1-5
CASSSSGTGVDQPQHF
TGTGCCAGTAGTAGTTCTGGGACAGGGGTGGATCAGCCCCAGCATTTT
>-|-|TRBV7-8|TRBJ2-7
CASSLALLSSSYEQYF
TGTGCCAGCAGCTTAGCGCTCTTGTCTAGCTCATACGAGCAGTACTTC
>once|TRBD2|TRBV5-1|TRBJ2-1
CASSHASGRGAYNEQFF
TGCGCCAGCAGCCACGCAAGCGGGAGGGGGGCCTACAATGAGCAGTTCTTC
>few|-|TRBV9|TRBJ1-3
CASSVAAGASGNTIYF
TGTGCCAGCAGCGTAGCGGCAGGGGCCTCTGGAAACACCATATATTTT
>-|-|TRBV3-1/TRBV3-2|TRBJ2-3
CATGSVGTQYF
TGTGCCACCGGTAGCGTGGGTACGCAGTATTTT
>-|TRBD1|TRBV19|TRBJ1-1
CASSPDRAMNTEAFF
TGTGCCAGTAGCCCGGACAGGGCAATGAACACTGAAGCTTTCTTT
>-|TRBD2|TRBV27|TRBJ2-7
CASSGTSGLYEQYF
TGTGCCAGCAGTGGGACTAGCGGGCTGTACGAGCAGTACTTC
>-|TRBD2|TRBV5-4|TRBJ2-7
CASSPATSGNNEQYF
TGTGCCAGCAGCCCGGCTACTAGCGGGAATAACGAGCAGTACTTC
>-|-|TRBV13|TRBJ2-1
CASSLVVTGNNEQFF
TGTGCCAGCAGCTTAGTTGTGACAGGCAACAATGAGCAGTTCTTC
>-|TRBD1|TRBV5-1|TRBJ1-1
CASSLGQDRTEAFF
TGCGCCAGCAGCTTAGGACAGGATCGCACTGAAGCTTTCTTT
>-|-|TRBV25-1|TRBJ2-7
CASSESRRFNEQYF
TGTGCCAGCAGTGAATCCCGCAGGTTCAACGAGCAGTACTTC
>-|-|TRBV6-1|TRBJ2-1
CASSEGSPRSNEQFF
TGTGCCAGCAGTGAGGGGAGCCCGAGGAGCAATGAGCAGTTCTTC
>-|TRBD2|TRBV3-1/TRBV3-2|TRBJ2-3
CASSQDLVSGGTQYF
TGTGCCAGCAGCCAAGATCTGGTCAGCGGGGGAACGCAGTATTTT
>-|-|TRBV5-1|TRBJ2-3
CASSGINRESSSTDTQYF
TGCGCCAGCAGCGGGATCAACAGGGAATCTTCTAGCACAGATACGCAGTATTTT
>-|-|TRBV7-6|TRBJ1-4
CASSLPGSSGGKLFF
TGTGCCAGCAGCTTACCCGGGTCCTCGGGGGGAAAACTGTTTTTT
>-|TRBD2|TRBV5-8|TRBJ2-3
CASGVGTSGGLGTDTQYF
TGTGCCAGCGGAGTCGGGACTAGCGGGGGGCTGGGCACAGATACGCAGTATTTT
>-|-|TRBV27|TRBJ2-7
CASRKTGMDEQYF
TGTGCCAGCAGAAAAACAGGGATGGACGAGCAGTACTTC
>-|-|TRBV11-3|TRBJ1-5
CASSKIGGGKGEDQPQHF
TGTGCCAGTTCTAAAATAGGCGGAGGGAAGGGTGAGGATCAGCCCCAGCATTTT
>-|-|TRBV5-4|TRBJ1-6
CASSSNRALSYNSPLHF
TGTGCCAGCAGCTCGAACAGGGCCTTGTCCTATAATTCACCCCTCCACTTT
>-|TRBD1|TRBV7-8|TRBJ1-2
CASSRLPDIGTGVGIRTTDYGYTF
TGTGCCAGCAGCCGACTACCGGATATTGGGACAGGGGTTGGTATTAGGACTACGGACTATGGCTACACCTTC
>-|-|TRBV5-6|TRBJ1-4
CASSLAGGEKLFF
TGTGCCAGCAGCCTGGCGGGAGGGGAAAAACTGTTTTTT
>-|-|TRBV27|TRBJ2-5
CASSAIAGQETQYF
TGTGCCAGCAGCGCCATTGCGGGGCAAGAGACCCAGTACTTC
>-|-|TRBV9|TRBJ1-1
CASSVQGGTEAFF
TGTGCCAGCAGCGTCCAGGGTGGCACTGAAGCTTTCTTT
>-|TRBD1|TRBV19|TRBJ2-2
CASLTRDRGYTGELFF
TGTGCCAGCCTTACCCGGGACAGGGGGTACACCGGGGAGCTGTTTTTT
>-|-|TRBV5-1|TRBJ1-1
CASSLGQGLNTEAFF
TGCGCCAGCAGCTTGGGTCAGGGTCTGAACACTGAAGCTTTCTTT
>-|TRBD1|TRBV27|TRBJ1-3
CASRGQGRIGNTIYF
TGTGCCAGCAGGGGACAGGGGAGGATCGGAAACACCATATATTTT
>once|-|TRBV6-4|TRBJ2-7
CASSEKQGSAYEQYF
TGTGCCAGCAGTGAGAAGCAGGGGTCGGCCTACGAGCAGTACTTC
>-|TRBD2|TRBV7-6|TRBJ2-2
CASSLSGMNTGELFF
TGTGCCAGCAGCTTAAGCGGGATGAACACCGGGGAGCTGTTTTTT
>-|-|TRBV2|TRBJ2-2
CATSDRNTGELFF
TGTGCCACCTCCGACAGGAACACCGGGGAGCTGTTTTTT
>-|-|TRBV20-1|TRBJ2-7
CSASGRAYEQYF
TGCAGTGCTAGTGGCAGGGCCTACGAGCAGTACTTC
>-|-|TRBV19|TRBJ1-2
CASRGPTSYGYTF
TGTGCCAGCCGAGGCCCGACTAGCTATGGCTACACCTTC
>once|TRBD1|TRBV18|TRBJ1-1
CASSPYGQGYTEAFF
TGTGCCAGCTCACCGTATGGACAGGGCTACACTGAAGCTTTCTTT